The 2 T cell receptor beta chains below come from one sample, sequenced in a study of T cell repertoires in cytomegalovirus infection. TCRdb called the reads again in MiXCR, with one record for every CDR3 protein. The sample consists of about 770,000 distinct CDR3 sequences, about 27% of them appearing once. These receptors have no known antigen. Here the sequenced sample was cultured CD8+ T cells from PBMCs, taken from culture after CMV antigen stimulation. These receptors were obtained from a human donor in good health (CMV status not recorded). Some clones in this sample may be carry-over from other donors' samples.

This chain uses TRBV7-4 with TRBJ1-2; 7 bases are shared with TRBD1. V dropped 4 bases and J dropped 4; count of bases not matched to a gene: 21. The CDR3 is made up of 19 amino acids. Germline-derived CDR1 and CDR2 are SGHVT and SQSDAQ. CDR3 coding DNA: TGTGCCAGCAGCTCTCATATAGGGCAGAGACAGGGTCTTGGCTATGGCTACACCTTC. It encodes CASSSHIGQRQGLGYGYTF.

The gene calls are TRBV20-1 and TRBJ1-5; D unresolved. The length of the CDR3 is 17 residues. Germline assignment: CDR1 DFQATT and CDR2 SNEGSKA (reference sequence). Trimming removed 3 bases at V and 0 bases at J, with 18 bases between. The CDR3 loop is CSASRAATWDSNQPQHF. CDR3 bases: TGCAGTGCTAGTAGGGCAGCTACATGGGATAGCAATCAGCCCCAGCATTTT.